Listed below are T cell receptor beta chains from one sample, sequenced in a study of blood T cell repertoires in COVID-19. Data came from immunoSEQ multiplex PCR; TCRdb stores just in-frame clones and leaves some out. The sample yields approximately 28,000 clones, over 75% seen once. The specimen was peripheral blood. The receptor set was obtained from a woman between 55 and 75 years old with acute or convalescent COVID-19. Each CDR3 is given without its conserved first and last residue.

TRBJ2-7	TRBV14	ASSSGHIFYEQY
TRBJ1-1	TRBV6-5	ASTRVGRDEAF
TRBJ1-2	TRBV20-1	SAVGVPGYT
TRBJ1-2	TRBV28	ASSFGDGYT
TRBJ2-1	TRBV15	ATSRSGGSYNEQF
TRBJ1-5	TRBV2	ASSSFGDQPQH
TRBJ1-4	TRBV7-9	ASSFTSNEKLF
TRBJ1-1	TRBV5-8	ASSRGGALTEAF
TRBJ1-5	TRBV30	AWTPGGIVMNQPQH
TRBJ2-3	TRBV10-2	ASSASPGQGPDTQY
TRBJ2-7	TRBV30	AWSRRTGSYEQY
TRBJ2-5	TRBV5-1	ASSLAGSSRETQY
TRBJ1-1	TRBV7-9	ASSSKNLDRVDTEAF
TRBJ1-3	TRBV9	ASSPLAGAGGNTIY
TRBJ2-7	TRBV24-1	ATKGEGHEQY
TRBJ2-1	TRBV6-6	ASSYSRGGVYNEQF
TRBJ2-7	TRBV6-1	ASSESGERRYEQY
TRBJ1-1	TRBV2	ASGLGGQGRSKAF
TRBJ1-1	TRBV2	ASTWTGVNTEAF
TRBJ1-1	TRBV9	ASSVGFGTEVTEAF
TRBJ1-1	TRBV6-5	ATKSGDRNTEAF
TRBJ2-5	TRBV28	ASGLRHQETQY
TRBJ2-1	TRBV6-4	ASSDGREGNEQF
TRBJ2-7	TRBV6-5	ASRQGADYEQY
TRBJ1-1	TRBV5-1	ASSLGLGKTEAF
TRBJ2-4	TRBV2	ASSEATPLNIQY
TRBJ1-2	TRBV7-9	ASSLEGVLDGYT
TRBJ1-2	TRBV27	ASSNTGNSYGYT
TRBJ1-5	TRBV2	ASSQGGWSNQPQH
TRBJ2-1	TRBV5-4	ASSLALDRESNEQF
TRBJ1-5	TRBV7-3	ASSSKGVSGGNQPQH
TRBJ1-4	TRBV19	ASRSRQGAFGEKLF
TRBJ1-2	TRBV6-6	ASSYSSGEVYGYT
TRBJ2-7	TRBV27	ASSFSGLTIYEQY
TRBJ2-3	TRBV14	ASSQDGGLTQY
TRBJ1-4	TRBV28	ASSVRVGNEKLF
TRBJ1-1	TRBV5-1	ASRATVNTEAF
TRBJ2-3	TRBV10-2	ASRTYTDTQY
TRBJ2-3	TRBV6-5	ATLSTTDTQY
TRBJ2-7	TRBV2	ASSEQGSSYEQY
TRBJ2-3	TRBV7-9	ASSFGTFTDTQY
TRBJ1-1	TRBV19	ASSHTGGGGTEAF
TRBJ1-2	TRBV18	ASSPPLREGYT
TRBJ2-5	TRBV5-1	ASSLGGLQETQY
TRBJ2-2	TRBV28	ASSLGQGWSGELF
TRBJ1-6	TRBV18	ASSQQGALNSPLH